The source of this TCR beta chain is a study of T cells after yellow fever vaccination. Study results and caveats: A minor fraction of clonotypes spanned both CD4 and CD8 compartments. Highly abundant clonotypes carried over from the bulk population could end up in FACS-sorted repertoires as contaminants. A large majority of primary-vaccination clones showed up again after the booster (about 97% CD4, roughly 88% CD8).

Of note for this clonotype: Its antigen is still unknown.

V was shortened by 6 bases and J by 5 bases, with 14 bases between the two germline ends. CDR1 is DFQATT and CDR2 is SNEGSKA in the germline V gene (reference sequence). The length of the CDR3 is 12 residues. Each CDR3 protein gets one entry after TCRdb re-called the 5' RACE reads with MiXCR. The sample yields about 550,000 distinct CDR3 sequences, roughly 21% seen once. The sequenced sample was PBMCs, obtained 15 days after the yellow fever booster vaccination. The rearrangement links TRBV20-1 to TRBJ2-7, with D hard to call. The TCR sequence derives from a man younger than 45 who received the YFV17D yellow fever vaccine. This CDR3 is CSAVDGWDEQYF. The CDR3 DNA is TGCAGTGCGGTGGATGGGTGGGACGAGCAGTACTTC.